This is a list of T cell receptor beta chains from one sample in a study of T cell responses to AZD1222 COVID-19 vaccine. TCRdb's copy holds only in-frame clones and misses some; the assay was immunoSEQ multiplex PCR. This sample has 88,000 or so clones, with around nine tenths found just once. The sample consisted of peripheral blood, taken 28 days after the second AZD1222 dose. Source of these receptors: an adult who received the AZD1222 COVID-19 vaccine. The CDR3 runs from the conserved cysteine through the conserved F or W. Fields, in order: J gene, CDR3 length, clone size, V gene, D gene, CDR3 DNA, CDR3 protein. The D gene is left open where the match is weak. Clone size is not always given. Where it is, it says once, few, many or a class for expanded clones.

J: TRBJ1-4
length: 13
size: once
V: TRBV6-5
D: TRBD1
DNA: TGTGCCAGCAGGCGGACAGGGGGCGAAAAACTGTTTTTT
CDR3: CASRRTGGEKLFF

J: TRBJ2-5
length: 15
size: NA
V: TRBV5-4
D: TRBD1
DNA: TGTGCCAGCAGCTTGGAATGGGACAGGAGGGAGACCCAGTACTTC
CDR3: CASSLEWDRRETQYF

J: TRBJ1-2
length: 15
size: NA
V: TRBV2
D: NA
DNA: TGTGCCAGCAGTGGGGGGGGCAGGGCTGATTATGGCTACACCTTC
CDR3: CASSGGGRADYGYTF

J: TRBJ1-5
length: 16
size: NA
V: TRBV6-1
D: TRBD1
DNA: TGTGCCAGCAGTGAAGCGCAGGGGGCTCACAATCAGCCCCAGCATTTT
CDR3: CASSEAQGAHNQPQHF

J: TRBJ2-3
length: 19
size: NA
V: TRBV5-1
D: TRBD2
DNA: TGCGCCAGCAGCTTGGCCGGTCTAGCGGGGGGCCTTAACACAGATACGCAGTATTTT
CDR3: CASSLAGLAGGLNTDTQYF

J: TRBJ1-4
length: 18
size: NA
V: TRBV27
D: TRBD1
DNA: TGTGCCAGCAGTTTATCCGCCTCCCGGGACAGTCTTGGGGAAAAACTGTTTTTT
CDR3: CASSLSASRDSLGEKLFF

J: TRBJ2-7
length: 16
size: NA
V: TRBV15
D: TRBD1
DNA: TGTGCCACCAGCAGAGACGCCGGGACAGGGGGTTACGAGCAGTACTTC
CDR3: CATSRDAGTGGYEQYF

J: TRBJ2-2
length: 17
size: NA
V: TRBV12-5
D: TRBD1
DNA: TGTGCTAGTGGTTTGGCTTACGGGACAGGGGGCACCGGGGAGCTGTTTTTT
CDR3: CASGLAYGTGGTGELFF

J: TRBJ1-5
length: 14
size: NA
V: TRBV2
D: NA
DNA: TGTGCCAGCAGTACATACAGTGGCAATCAGCCCCAGCATTTT
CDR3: CASSTYSGNQPQHF

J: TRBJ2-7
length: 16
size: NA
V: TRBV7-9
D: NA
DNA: TGTGCCAGCAGCTTAGGCTCCGGGCTAGCGAGCGACGAGCAGTACTTC
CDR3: CASSLGSGLASDEQYF

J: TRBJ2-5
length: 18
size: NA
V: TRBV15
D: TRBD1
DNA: TGTGCCACCAGCCTTTACCCCCGAGACAGGGGGAGTCAAGAGACCCAGTACTTC
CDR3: CATSLYPRDRGSQETQYF

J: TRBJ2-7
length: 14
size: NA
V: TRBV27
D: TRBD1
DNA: TGTGCCAGCAGTCCCCGGGACAGGGGCGGCGAGCAGTACTTC
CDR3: CASSPRDRGGEQYF

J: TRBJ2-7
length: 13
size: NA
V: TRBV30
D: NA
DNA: TGTGCCTGGAGTGTACTAGGGTCTGGCGAGCAGTACTTC
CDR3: CAWSVLGSGEQYF

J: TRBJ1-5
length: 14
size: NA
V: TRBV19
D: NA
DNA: TGTGCCAGTAGTATACCCCCAGCGGGCCAGCCCCAGCATTTT
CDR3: CASSIPPAGQPQHF

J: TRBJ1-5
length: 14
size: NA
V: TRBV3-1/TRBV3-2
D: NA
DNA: TGTGCCAGCAGCCAAGGGGGGGCCGCTCAGCCCCAGCATTTT
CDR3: CASSQGGAAQPQHF

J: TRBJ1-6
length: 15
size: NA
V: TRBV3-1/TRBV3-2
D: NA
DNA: TGTGCCAGCAGCCAAGAAGTACAGGGCAATTCACCCCTCCACTTT
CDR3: CASSQEVQGNSPLHF

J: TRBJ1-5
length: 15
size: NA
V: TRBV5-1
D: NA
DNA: TGCGCCAGCAGCCCACTGGGTGGGAGCAATCAGCCCCAGCATTTT
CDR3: CASSPLGGSNQPQHF

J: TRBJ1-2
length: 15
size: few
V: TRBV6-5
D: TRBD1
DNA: TGTGCCAGCAGCTCCGACAGGGCAGGGAACTATGGCTACACCTTC
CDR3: CASSSDRAGNYGYTF

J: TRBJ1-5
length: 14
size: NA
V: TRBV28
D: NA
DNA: TGTGCCAGCAGGCCAGGGACCCTCAATCAGCCCCAGCATTTT
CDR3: CASRPGTLNQPQHF